The rows below give T cell receptor beta chains drawn from one sample of a study of blood T cells in healthy people across ages. TCRdb re-called the 5' RACE reads through MiXCR, storing one row per CDR3 protein. The sample has roughly 1,100,000 distinct CDR3 sequences; about 25% are singletons. The sample was also linked to a second study, of T cells of mothers and their children.

The sample was blood. All receptors derive from a girl aged 2 to 10 in good health. The CDR3 runs from the conserved cysteine through the conserved F or W. The D gene is left open where the match is weak. Part of the rows lack a size; the others show once, few, many or a class for expanded clones.

clone size | J gene | V gene | D gene | CDR3 DNA | CDR3 protein
few | TRBJ2-5 | TRBV20-1 | . | TGCAGTGCTTCTCCGCAGGGGCAGACCCAGTACTTC | CSASPQGQTQYF
few | TRBJ2-1 | TRBV7-8 | TRBD1 | TGTGCCAGCAGTAACGGACAGGGAACGTTCTTC | CASSNGQGTFF
. | TRBJ1-2 | TRBV6-6 | . | TGTGCCAGCAGTCTCGAGGGCTACACCTTC | CASSLEGYTF
few | TRBJ2-7 | TRBV11-2 | TRBD2 | TGTGTCAGCAGCTTAGTAGCTAGCGGGAGATCGAACGAGCAGTACTTC | CVSSLVASGRSNEQYF
. | TRBJ2-7 | TRBV3-1 | . | TGTGCCAGCAGCCAAGATGCGGCCTCCTACGAGCAGTACTTC | CASSQDAASYEQYF
. | TRBJ2-3 | TRBV6-2/TRBV6-3 | . | TGTGCCAGCAGTTACTCGATGGTCCGTGTAGCCGATACGCAGTATTTT | CASSYSMVRVADTQYF
. | TRBJ1-4 | TRBV19 | . | TGTGCCAGTAGTCCTGCGGGTGGTAATGAAAAACTGTTTTTT | CASSPAGGNEKLFF
few | TRBJ1-2 | TRBV29-1 | . | TGCAGCTCGGCAGGAGTTTCGGGCTACACCTTC | CSSAGVSGYTF
few | TRBJ1-5 | TRBV6-4 | TRBD1 | TGTGCCAGCAGTAAGGGGGCACGGCAGCCCCAGCATTTT | CASSKGARQPQHF
few | TRBJ1-6 | TRBV13 | . | TGTGCCAGCAGGCCTCAGGGAGATCTCCCCCTCCACTTT | CASRPQGDLPLHF
. | TRBJ1-2 | TRBV7-9 | . | TGTGCCAGCAGCGACCTAGGAGGGGTGGAGTATGGCTACACCTTC | CASSDLGGVEYGYTF
few | TRBJ1-1 | TRBV7-6 | . | TGTGCCAGCAGCTTAGAGGGGGTCGTGAACACTGAAGCTTTCTTT | CASSLEGVVNTEAFF
few | TRBJ1-1 | TRBV6-1 | . | TGTGCCAGCAGTGAAGGATGGTCAGGGGATAAAGCTTTCTTT | CASSEGWSGDKAFF
. | TRBJ1-1 | TRBV12-3/TRBV12-4 | . | TGTGCCAGCAGTTTTCTGGGGCCTGAGGGAGCTTTCTTT | CASSFLGPEGAFF
. | TRBJ2-5 | TRBV29-1 | . | TGCAGCGTTGTATCGGATGACGAGGAGACCCAGTACTTC | CSVVSDDEETQYF
few | TRBJ1-2 | TRBV20-1 | . | TGCAGCCACCACTGGGGGCCCGGCTACACCTTC | CSHHWGPGYTF
few | TRBJ1-2 | TRBV20-1 | . | TGCAGTGCTGGGACCCTGGGTCAGGGCTACACCTTC | CSAGTLGQGYTF
. | TRBJ1-3 | TRBV7-2 | . | TGTGCCAGCAGCTTAGAATCAGGGTCTGGAAACACCATATATTTT | CASSLESGSGNTIYF
few | TRBJ1-1 | TRBV7-3 | . | TGTGCCAGCAGCTTATATGGTTGGAACACTGAAGCTTTCTTT | CASSLYGWNTEAFF
. | TRBJ1-3 | TRBV6-1 | TRBD1 | TGTGCCAGCAGTGAAGCGCTGGGACAGTCTGGAAACACCATATATTTT | CASSEALGQSGNTIYF
. | TRBJ2-7 | TRBV20-1 | TRBD1 | TGCAGTGCTACTGGGCCCGGACAGGGGACCTACGAGCAGTACTTC | CSATGPGQGTYEQYF
. | TRBJ2-1 | TRBV9 | TRBD1 | TGTGCCAGCAGCGTTGGGACAGGGTGGGCCAATGAGCAGTTCTTC | CASSVGTGWANEQFF
once | TRBJ1-1 | TRBV6-5 | . | TGTGCCAGCACCACGGGAGGGGCGGGCACTGAAGCTTTCTTT | CASTTGGAGTEAFF
few | TRBJ2-7 | TRBV20-1 | TRBD1 | TGCAGTGCTAGCCTGACAGGGGGCTTCTCCTACGAGCAGTACTTC | CSASLTGGFSYEQYF
. | TRBJ1-2 | TRBV7-3 | TRBD1 | TGTGCCAGCAGCTTATCCGGGACAGGGGATGGCTACACCTTC | CASSLSGTGDGYTF
. | TRBJ2-5 | TRBV7-9 | TRBD1 | TGTGCCAGCAGCTTAGTAGGCGACCGAAGGACAGGGGTAATACAGACCCAGTACTTC | CASSLVGDRRTGVIQTQYF
. | TRBJ1-2 | TRBV29-1 | . | TGCAGCGTTGATTCGTTGTGGCAGACTTTCTGTGGCTACACCTTC | CSVDSLWQTFCGYTF
. | TRBJ1-1 | TRBV7-9 | . | TGTGCCAGCAGCTCTCTTCGGAGCACTGAAGCTTTCTTT | CASSSLRSTEAFF
. | TRBJ2-7 | TRBV4-1 | TRBD1 | TGCGCCAGCAGCCAAGGGGTTGACAAGGGGGCGCCTTACGAGCAGTACTTC | CASSQGVDKGAPYEQYF
. | TRBJ2-1 | TRBV18 | . | TGTGCCAGCTCCCCCGATGGGGGCCCCTCCTACAATGAGCAGTTCTTC | CASSPDGGPSYNEQFF
few | TRBJ2-5 | TRBV6-5 | . | TGTGCCAGCAGTACCCTGGGGTACCAAGAGACCCAGTACTTC | CASSTLGYQETQYF
. | TRBJ1-1 | TRBV19 | TRBD1 | TGTGCCAGTAGGCCAGGGGGGATATCCCTCGGAACCAAAGCTTTCTTT | CASRPGGISLGTKAFF